Here is one TCR beta chain with its context. The data were obtained in a study of T cells in narcolepsy. Study-wide background: Enrolled donors included narcolepsy type 1 or type 2 patients and healthy controls.

Some clones are missing from TCRdb's copy, which holds only in-frame ones; the method was immunoSEQ multiplex PCR. The top ten clones hold 0.85% to 1.2% of a sample with about 35,000 clones, 65% to 85% of them seen once. The CDR3 is made up of 16 amino acids. Per the germline V gene, CDR1 is LGHNA and CDR2 is YSLEER. Deletions cut 3 bases from V and 7 bases from J, with 19 bases between. This clonotype was sampled from a human donor in good health. The V and J genes are TRBV4-3 and TRBJ2-1; maybe TRBD2 (5 bases). The sample consisted of memory (CD45RA-) CD4+ T cells from blood. CDR3 sequence: CASSHSGWGNVNEQFF. CDR3 bases: TGCGCCAGCAGCCATTCGGGATGGGGTAACGTGAATGAGCAGTTCTTC.